This T cell receptor beta chain is drawn from a study of blood T cell dynamics during melanoma immunotherapy. Study context: Patients with metastatic melanoma got pembrolizumab or nivolumab-ipilimumab as first-line care. General study points: Clones driving repertoire changes may be melanoma-specific or general immune activation.

Time point meaning: pre-treatment baseline. One draw preceded checkpoint blockade; another followed its first cycle at week 3. At 12 weeks after first infusion, RECIST 1.1 defined response for most patients. This CDR3 is built from 14 residues. V lost 0 bases and J lost 4, with 8 bases in between. Germline CDR1 SGDLS, CDR2 YYNGEE. As to this clone: Its antigen is unknown.

Using immunoSEQ multiplex PCR, the repertoire was profiled, and TCRdb retains in-frame clones only, with some absent. There are tens of thousands of clones in the sample; around 90% occur only once, and roughly 4.6% lies in the top ten. The chain carries TRBV9 and TRBJ2-1, with D perhaps matching TRBD2 (6 bases). This material consisted of blood, taken from a patient treated with checkpoint blockade. The TCR was taken from a human donor with melanoma. In DNA form, the CDR3 reads TGTGCCAGCAGCGTAGGCGGGATTTACAATGAGCAGTTCTTC. This codes for CASSVGGIYNEQFF.